The 30 T cell receptor beta chains listed next were all sequenced from one sample in a study of human T cells and chemical hapten exposure. Time point specified: healthy volunteer bleed at 2 weeks. Unfractionated whole blood served as the source for total RNA extraction. Each CDR3 protein is one row after TCRdb ran MiXCR on the RACE reads. The table lists roughly 130,000 distinct CDR3 sequences, approximately 9.1% of them singletons. Sequencing was carried out using whole blood. These receptors were collected from a male donor in good health. Some clones in this sample may be carry-over from other donors' samples.

In this sample, this clonotype turned up a few times. This rearrangement joins TRBV20-1 to TRBJ2-1, with D tentatively TRBD2 (6 bases). V was shortened by 7 bases and J by 4 bases, with 11 bases between the two germline ends. The CDR3 length is 12 residues. Germline values: CDR1 DFQATT, CDR2 SNEGSKA (reference sequence). The CDR3, as DNA: TGCAGTGGAGCTAGCGTATACAATGAGCAGTTCTTC. Its protein product is CSGASVYNEQFF.

This clonotype appeared many times. V and J are TRBV7-2 and TRBJ2-3, with a weak D call TRBD2 (7 bases). This CDR3 region has 15 residues. Germline V gives CDR1 SGHTA, CDR2 FQGNSA. The V and J ends lost 6 bases and 4 bases respectively, with 17 bases between them. The DNA of the CDR3 is TGTGCCAGCAGAACTGGGGGGGGGCTATCAGATACGCAGTATTTT. Translating gives CASRTGGGLSDTQYF.

This clonotype was picked up a small number of times. The chain links TRBV5-6 to TRBJ2-1, with 8 bases that match TRBD2. The junction had 2 bases not matched to a gene; V was cut back by 2 bases and J by 7 bases. Germline CDR1 SGHDT, CDR2 YYEEEE. The CDR3 spans 13 residues. The chain's CDR3 is CASSFPGGNEQFF. Here the CDR3 DNA reads TGTGCCAGCAGCTTTCCGGGGGGGAATGAGCAGTTCTTC.

Turning to this clonotype: A much larger clonotype is one base distant, so this may be a read error. Since the CDR3 does not end with the conserved phenylalanine or tryptophan, this likely comes from a read error. The chain uses TRBV5-1 and TRBJ2-1, with TRBD2 as a possible D gene (5 bases). Trimming stripped 4 bases from V and 10 bases from J, with 12 bases between. CDR3 size: 12 residues. CDR1 and CDR2 from the germline V gene are SGHRS and YFSETQ. CDR3 region: CASSRTRSEQFS. The CDR3 bases are TGCGCCAGCAGCCGAACTAGGAGCGAGCAGTTCTCC.

CDR3 loop: CASSSRDTGELFF. As DNA, the CDR3 is TGTGCCAGCAGCTCCAGGGACACCGGGGAGCTGTTTTTT. This rearrangement joins TRBV9 to TRBJ2-2, with a tentative D call TRBD1 (5 bases). Trimming removed 4 bases at V and 3 bases at J, with 7 bases between. The CDR3 is 13 residues long. Germline lookup yields CDR1 SGDLS and CDR2 YYNGEE.

The table lists this clonotype with a few counts. The gene calls are TRBV7-6 and TRBJ2-5; the D gene could be TRBD1 or TRBD2 (5 bases each). Germline-derived CDR1 and CDR2 are SGHVS and FNYEAQ. V lost 1 base, J lost 7 bases, and 13 bases lay in between. This CDR3 contains 14 residues. In nucleotides, the CDR3 is TGTGCCAGCAGCTTAGGTGCCGGGGCAGGGACCCAGTACTTC. It is translated as CASSLGAGAGTQYF.

V usage is TRBV3-1 and J usage is TRBJ1-1; D gene uncertain. CDR1 LGHDT and CDR2 YNNKEL come from the germline V gene (reference sequence). Trimming took off 1 base at V and 9 bases at J, with 9 bases between the two ends. The CDR3 length is 12 residues. The CDR3 reads CASSQGTAKAFF. The CDR3, as DNA: TGTGCCAGCAGCCAAGGGACTGCTAAAGCTTTCTTT.

V is TRBV20-1 and J is TRBJ1-1; TRBD1 aligns across 8 bases. V was clipped by 2 bases and J by 0 bases; unmatched bases: 5. Germline CDR1 DFQATT, CDR2 SNEGSKA (reference sequence). There are 15 residues in the CDR3. The CDR3 loop reads CSARWTGTLNTEAFF. The CDR3 region has the DNA TGCAGTGCTAGATGGACAGGGACCTTGAACACTGAAGCTTTCTTT.

The chain is built from TRBV20-1 and TRBJ1-6, with D hard to call. Germline CDR1 reads DFQATT; CDR2 reads SNEGSKA (reference sequence). The CDR3 has 14 amino acids. Trimming took 5 bases from V and 9 from J, leaving 17 bases between them. This CDR3 reads CSAPGNPEGSPLHF. CDR3 DNA: TGCAGTGCTCCCGGGAACCCCGAGGGTTCACCCCTCCACTTT.

This clonotype came up a few times. Here the CDR3 reads CASSANGQYNEQFF. Here the CDR3 DNA reads TGTGCCAGCAGTGCGAACGGACAGTACAATGAGCAGTTCTTC. The chain uses TRBV2 and TRBJ2-1, with D possibly TRBD1 on 6 matching bases. The CDR3 sequence is 14 residues long. Looked up from germline, CDR1 is SNHLY and CDR2 is FYNNEI. With 4 bases removed from V and 4 bases from J, the gap between germline ends came to 11 bases.

The V gene is TRBV9, the J gene TRBJ2-3; D uncertain. CDR1 is SGDLS and CDR2 is YYNGEE in the germline V gene. Trimming removed 1 base at V and 0 bases at J, with 9 bases between. This CDR3 comprises 15 residues. The CDR3 DNA is TGTGCCAGCAGCGTAACGGCTTCGAGCACAGATACGCAGTATTTT. It specifies CASSVTASSTDTQYF.

This clonotype was detected ten times or more. V gene TRBV12-3 or TRBV12-4 combines with J gene TRBJ2-7; 7 bases are a match to TRBD1. Trimming removed 5 bases from V and 2 bases from J; junction bases left unmatched: 3. This CDR3 is 13 amino acids long. This CDR3 is CASSPGQTYEQYF. As DNA, the CDR3 is TGTGCCAGCAGTCCGGGACAGACCTACGAGCAGTACTTC.

The gene calls are TRBV6-5 and TRBJ1-2, with D possibly matching TRBD1 (6 bases). Trimming left V 2 bases short and J 4 bases short, with 11 bases between. The germline CDR1 and CDR2 sequences are MNHEY and SVGAGI. This CDR3 has 14 amino acids. This CDR3 reads CASSYGQPAYGYTF. The CDR3 nucleotides are TGTGCCAGCAGTTACGGACAGCCTGCCTATGGCTACACCTTC.

This clonotype has ten or more counts. The J gene is TRBJ1-2, the V gene TRBV12-5, with TRBD1 as a possible D gene (6 bases). V lost 1 base and J lost 2, with 17 bases in between. This CDR3 comprises 17 residues. The germline gives CDR1 LGHNT, CDR2 FRNRAP. As DNA, the CDR3 is TGTGCTAGTGGTTTGGGGACCTGGACAGTTCCGAACTATGGCTACACCTTC. Encoded protein: CASGLGTWTVPNYGYTF.

This clonotype showed up many times. This sequence joins TRBV30 and TRBJ1-6, with 9 bases matching TRBD1. The V gene end was trimmed by 3 bases and the J gene end by 9 bases; junction bases not matched to a gene: 6. From germline, CDR1 is GTSNPN and CDR2 SVGIG (reference sequence). The CDR3 spans 14 residues. The CDR3 is CAWSLRDRASPLHF. CDR3 in DNA: TGTGCCTGGAGCCTCCGGGACAGGGCTTCACCCCTCCACTTT.

This clonotype showed up many times. The chain links TRBV20-1 to TRBJ2-1; 9 bases fit TRBD1. The CDR3 has 16 residues. After removal of 2 bases from V and 2 bases from J, the junction contained 7 bases not matched to a gene. Germline loops: CDR1 DFQATT, CDR2 SNEGSKA (reference sequence). DNA for the CDR3: TGCAGTGCTAGACCTACCCGGGACAGGGCCTACAATGAGCAGTTCTTC. The encoded protein is CSARPTRDRAYNEQFF.

This clonotype was detected only a few times. The chain uses TRBV7-9 and TRBJ1-2; perhaps TRBD1 as D (5 bases). CDR3 length: 15 residues. Trimming stripped 4 bases from V and 3 bases from J, with 15 bases between. Germline lookup yields CDR1 SEHNR and CDR2 FQNEAQ (reference sequence). CDR3 DNA: TGTGCCAGCAGCTCCCTGCCGACAGCAGACTATGGCTACACCTTC. Its protein product is CASSSLPTADYGYTF.

This clonotype occurred a few times. This chain links TRBV9 with TRBJ1-2; D remains ambiguous. Per the germline V gene, CDR1 is SGDLS and CDR2 is YYNGEE. This CDR3 is 13 amino acids long. V gave up 6 bases and J gave up 3 bases, with 12 bases separating them. The CDR3 here is CASMGTADYGYTF. CDR3 DNA: TGTGCCAGCATGGGAACAGCCGACTATGGCTACACCTTC.

This clonotype was recorded a few times. J is TRBJ1-1 and V is TRBV12-3 or TRBV12-4, with D possibly matching TRBD1 (5 bases). The CDR3 length is 17 residues. Trimming pared 3 bases from V and 5 bases from J, leaving 22 bases between. The CDR3 sequence: CASSFTLGGSSGTEAFF. Written as DNA, the CDR3 is TGTGCCAGCAGTTTCACCTTGGGGGGGAGTTCGGGGACTGAAGCTTTCTTT.

A few counts support this clonotype. The rearrangement uses TRBV7-3 and TRBJ2-1; TRBD2 matches 9 bases. CDR1 and CDR2 from the germline V gene are SGHTA and FQGTGA. The length of the CDR3 is 14 residues. J gave up 10 bases and V 6 bases, and 10 bases lay outside the gene matches. In DNA, the CDR3 is TGTGCCAGCAGTCACCCGGGACTAGCAGGAGAGCAGTTCTTC. Translating gives CASSHPGLAGEQFF.

A few counts support this clonotype. The rearrangement uses TRBV20-1 and TRBJ1-2, with unresolved D. This CDR3 contains 13 residues. V lost 4 bases and J 4 bases, leaving 13 bases between the germline ends. The germline gives CDR1 DFQATT, CDR2 SNEGSKA (reference sequence). The CDR3 DNA follows: TGCAGTGCTACAGACCAAAACGCCTATGGCTACACCTTC. Translated, it gives CSATDQNAYGYTF.

This clonotype occurred a few times. V gene TRBV4-1 combines with J gene TRBJ2-1; TRBD2 matches 7 bases. CDR3 length: 17 residues. Germline V lookup: CDR1 MGHRA, CDR2 YSYEKL. Trimming cost V 0 bases and J 9 bases; bases outside gene matches: 14. CDR3 DNA: TGCGCCAGCAGCCAAGATATGGGGGAGGGTCGTATAGGTGAGCAGTTCTTC. Amino acids: CASSQDMGEGRIGEQFF.

This clonotype was detected only a few times. The chain recombines TRBV27 with TRBJ1-4, with 9 bases fitting TRBD1. CDR1 MNHEY and CDR2 SMNVEV come from the germline V gene (reference sequence). With V trimmed by 3 bases and J by 8 bases, 4 bases remained unmatched. This CDR3 has 14 residues. The CDR3 DNA reads TGTGCCAGCAGTTTTAGACAGGGGGGCGAAAAACTGTTTTTT. Encoded protein: CASSFRQGGEKLFF. Full variable domain (outside the CDR3, taken from reference TRBV27 and TRBJ1-4): EAQVTQNPRYLITVTGKKLTVTCSQNMNHEYMSWYRQDPGLGLRQIYYSMNVEVTDKGDVPEGYKVSRKEKRNFPLILESPSPNQTSLYFCASSFRQGGEKLFFGSGTQLSVL.

The V call is TRBV11-2, the J call TRBJ2-3; D is perhaps TRBD2 (5 bases). Trimming pared 7 bases from V and 3 bases from J, leaving 11 bases between. The CDR3 extends over 13 amino acids. In germline, CDR1 is SGHAT, CDR2 FQNNGV. In nucleotides, the CDR3 is TGTGCCAGCACCGTCGGGGAAACAGATACGCAGTATTTT. This codes for CASTVGETDTQYF. Full variable domain (outside the CDR3, taken from reference TRBV11-2 and TRBJ2-3): EAGVAQSPRYKIIEKRQSVAFWCNPISGHATLYWYQQILGQGPKLLIQFQNNGVVDDSQLPKDRFSAERLKGVDSTLKIQPAKLEDSAVYLCASTVGETDTQYFGPGTRLTVL.

The chain employs TRBV20-1 and TRBJ1-2, with D hard to call. Germline V CDR1 and CDR2: DFQATT, SNEGSKA (reference sequence). The CDR3 sequence is 14 residues long. The V end was cut by 4 bases, the J end by 1 base, with 13 bases between. The CDR3 DNA sequence: TGCAGTGCTAAGAAGCTCCGTTTTAACTATGGCTACACCTTC. Translating gives CSAKKLRFNYGYTF.

This chain links TRBV4-1 with TRBJ2-5; either TRBD1 or TRBD2 may supply D (7 bases each). CDR1 and CDR2 from the germline V gene are MGHRA and YSYEKL. The CDR3 spans 15 residues. The germline V and J ends were trimmed by 2 bases and 4 bases, with 14 bases remaining between them. CDR3 sequence: CASSQYRGGTETQYF. As DNA, the CDR3 is TGCGCCAGCAGCCAATACAGGGGAGGGACAGAGACCCAGTACTTC.

This clonotype was seen at least ten times. This chain uses TRBV6-1 with TRBJ2-7, with D perhaps given as TRBD1 or TRBD2 (6 bases each). Germline values: CDR1 MNHNS, CDR2 SASEGT. The CDR3 is 14 amino acids. Trimming left V 4 bases short and J 6 bases short, with 16 bases between. The CDR3 coding sequence is TGTGCCAGCAGTGTTGTCAGGGGAGGAAGCGAGCAGTACTTC. It yields the protein CASSVVRGGSEQYF.

This clonotype was picked up many times. The chain has TRBV30 and TRBJ1-1; D may be TRBD1 (6 bases). In germline, CDR1 is GTSNPN, CDR2 SVGIG (reference sequence). The CDR3 sequence is 14 residues long. The ends were cut back, 0 bases at V and 5 bases at J, with 13 bases in the middle. The CDR3 is CAWSVLTGRTEAFF. As DNA, the CDR3 is TGTGCCTGGAGTGTATTAACAGGGCGGACTGAAGCTTTCTTT. The complete variable domain, with remaining parts taken from reference TRBV30 and TRBJ1-1, reads SQTIHQWPATLVQPVGSPLSLECTVEGTSNPNLYWYRQAAGRGLQLLFYSVGIGQISSEVPQNLSASRPQDRQFILSSKKLLLSDSGFYLCAWSVLTGRTEAFFGQGTRLTVV.

This clonotype was counted a few times. The chain combines TRBV7-9 with TRBJ2-1; TRBD2 matches at 9 bases. CDR3 length equals 13 residues. J gave up 7 bases and V 6 bases, and 4 bases lay outside the gene matches. CDR1 and CDR2 from the germline V gene are SEHNR and FQNEAQ (reference sequence). The DNA of the CDR3 is TGTGCCAGCAGTGGACTAGCGAAGAATGAGCAGTTCTTC. The encoded protein is CASSGLAKNEQFF.

This clonotype was detected a few times. The CDR3 here is CASSSGQGTSGPLGNEQFF. The CDR3 nucleotides are TGTGCCAGCAGCTCCGGACAGGGGACTAGCGGACCGTTGGGAAATGAGCAGTTCTTC. The rearrangement uses TRBV7-8 and TRBJ2-1; 11 bases map to TRBD2. Germline values: CDR1 SGHVS, CDR2 FQNEAQ. This CDR3 comprises 19 residues. Trimming removed 4 bases from V and 7 bases from J; junction bases left unmatched: 18.